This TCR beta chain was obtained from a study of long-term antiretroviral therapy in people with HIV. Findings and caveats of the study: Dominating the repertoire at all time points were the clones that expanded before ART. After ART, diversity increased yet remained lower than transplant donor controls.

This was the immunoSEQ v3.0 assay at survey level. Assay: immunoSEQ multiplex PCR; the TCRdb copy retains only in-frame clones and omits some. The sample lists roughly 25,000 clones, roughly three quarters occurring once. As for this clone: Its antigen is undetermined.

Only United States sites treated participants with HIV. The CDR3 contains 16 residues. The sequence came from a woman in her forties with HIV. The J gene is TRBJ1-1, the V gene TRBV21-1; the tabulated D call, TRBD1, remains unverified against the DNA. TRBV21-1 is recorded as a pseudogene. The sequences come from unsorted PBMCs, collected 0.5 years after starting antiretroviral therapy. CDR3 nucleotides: TGTGCCAGCAGCATTCCGGGACAGGGATTAAACACTGAAGCTTTCTTT. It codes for CASSIPGQGLNTEAFF.